This T cell receptor beta chain came from a study of blood T cell repertoires in COVID-19. Overall study: Sites in the United States, Italy and Spain provided acute and convalescent COVID-19 samples.

In the original processing: Scientists estimated how many nucleated cells there were by amplifying reference gene primers. The method was immunoSEQ multiplex PCR; TCRdb's version includes in-frame clones alone and lacks a portion of them. V, J and clone size derive from that table, while D and trimming were established from the DNA sequence. This sample has under 200,000 clones; roughly 82% occur once, and the top ten carry 4% to 6.5%. Enrollees, about 18 to 95 years old, lived in 24 US areas. CDR1 and CDR2 from the germline V gene are SGDLS and YYNGEE. The CDR3 covers 17 residues. V lost 0 bases and J lost 0, with 13 bases in between.

Sequenced input: PBMCs or T cells enriched from blood (not recorded which). This TCR came from a woman aged 60 to 75 with acute COVID-19. The chain links TRBV9 to TRBJ2-1, with D possibly TRBD2 on 6 matching bases. CDR3 DNA: TGTGCCAGCAGCGTAGCTGGGGCGGGATACTCCTACAATGAGCAGTTCTTC. Protein: CASSVAGAGYSYNEQFF. Full variable domain (missing parts from reference TRBV9 and TRBJ2-1): DSGVTQTPKHLITATGQRVTLRCSPRSGDLSVYWYQQSLDQGLQFLIQYYNGEERAKGNILERFSAQQFPDLHSELNLSSLELGDSALYFCASSVAGAGYSYNEQFFGPGTRLTVL.